The source of this T cell receptor beta chain is a study of T cells in Graves' hyperthyroidism and ophthalmopathy. The TCR beta CDR3 regions underwent amplification using RNA transcripts as the source. During a first-round RT-PCR of the TCR CDR3, the HTBI primer set was used. Each CDR3 protein gets one entry after TCRdb re-called the multiplex PCR reads with MiXCR. The sample contains around 690,000 distinct CDR3 sequences, roughly a sixth of which appear only once. V dropped 0 bases and J dropped 0; count of bases not matched to a gene: 12. Germline CDR1 SGDLS, CDR2 YYNGEE. The CDR3 consists of 19 residues. Only a few counts were recorded for this clonotype. Each diagnosis was grounded in clinical symptoms, serum thyroxine and TRAb, thyroid ultrasound, and orbital computed tomography.

This sequence joins TRBV9 and TRBJ1-1, with 9 positions matching TRBD1. Sequenced material: blood. This receptor was identified in a man in his fifties or sixties with Graves' hyperthyroidism. The CDR3 nucleotides read TGTGCCAGCAGCGTAGCCGGACAGGGGCCGCCCGGAATGAACACTGAAGCTTTCTTT. Protein sequence: CASSVAGQGPPGMNTEAFF.